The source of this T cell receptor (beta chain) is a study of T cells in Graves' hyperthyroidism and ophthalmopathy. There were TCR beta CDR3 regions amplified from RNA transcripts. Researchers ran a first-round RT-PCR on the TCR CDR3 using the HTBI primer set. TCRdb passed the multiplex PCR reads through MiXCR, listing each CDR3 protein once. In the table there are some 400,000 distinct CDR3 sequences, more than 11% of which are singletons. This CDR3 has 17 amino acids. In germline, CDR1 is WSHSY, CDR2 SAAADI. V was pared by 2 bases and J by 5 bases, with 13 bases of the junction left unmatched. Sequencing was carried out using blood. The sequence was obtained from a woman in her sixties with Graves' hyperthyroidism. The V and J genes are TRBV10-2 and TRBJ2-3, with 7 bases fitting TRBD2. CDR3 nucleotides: TGCGCCAGCAGTGAGCTTGGGAGACAAGGCGGGGGAGATACGCAGTATTTT. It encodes CASSELGRQGGGDTQYF.